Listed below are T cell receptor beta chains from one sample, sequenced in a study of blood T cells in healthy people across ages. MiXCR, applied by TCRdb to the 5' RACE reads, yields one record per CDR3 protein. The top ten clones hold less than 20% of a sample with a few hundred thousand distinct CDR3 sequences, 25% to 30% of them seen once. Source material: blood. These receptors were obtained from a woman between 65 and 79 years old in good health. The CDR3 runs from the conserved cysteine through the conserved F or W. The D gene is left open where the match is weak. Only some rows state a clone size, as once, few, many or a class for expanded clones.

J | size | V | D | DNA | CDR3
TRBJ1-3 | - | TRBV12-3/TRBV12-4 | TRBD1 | TGTGCCAGCAGATCGGGACAGCCCTCTGGAAACACCATATATTTT | CASRSGQPSGNTIYF
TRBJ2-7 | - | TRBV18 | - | TGTGCCAGCTCACCACTGTCGGCCTACGAGCAGTACTTC | CASSPLSAYEQYF
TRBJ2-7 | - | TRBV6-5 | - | TGTGCCAGCAGAGTAAAGATAGGACAGCGCGAGCAGTACTTC | CASRVKIGQREQYF
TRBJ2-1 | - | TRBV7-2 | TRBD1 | TGTGCCAGCAGCTTAGGAGACAGGGTGTACAATGAGCAGTTCTTC | CASSLGDRVYNEQFF
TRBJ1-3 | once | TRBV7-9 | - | TGTGCCAGCAGTTTACAGACAGACTCTGGAAACACCATATATTTT | CASSLQTDSGNTIYF
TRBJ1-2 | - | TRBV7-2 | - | TGTGCCTCCCGTTTCTCCGGAGGGGACTACACCTTC | CASRFSGGDYTF
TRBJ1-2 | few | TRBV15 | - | TGTGCCACCAGCAGACCCGGACGGTACTATGGCTACACCTTC | CATSRPGRYYGYTF
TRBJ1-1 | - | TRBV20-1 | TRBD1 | TGCAGTGCTAGACGGACAGGGATAGCTGAAGCTTTCTTT | CSARRTGIAEAFF
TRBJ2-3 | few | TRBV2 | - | TGTGCCAGCAAGGCAGGACCCTCCACAGATACGCAGTATTTT | CASKAGPSTDTQYF
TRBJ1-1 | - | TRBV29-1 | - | TGCAGCGTTAAGGGGGAGTCTGAAGCTTTCTTT | CSVKGESEAFF
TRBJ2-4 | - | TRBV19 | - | TGTGCCAGTAGCAGAGGGTCGACAGGAGGAGCCAAAAACATTCAGTACTTC | CASSRGSTGGAKNIQYF
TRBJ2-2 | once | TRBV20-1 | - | TGCAGTGCTGGCGACTTGCCCACCGGGGAGCTGTTTTTT | CSAGDLPTGELFF
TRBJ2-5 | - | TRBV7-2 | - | TGTGCCAGCAGCTCCACAAGGGCGGGTCAAGAGACCCAGTACTTC | CASSSTRAGQETQYF
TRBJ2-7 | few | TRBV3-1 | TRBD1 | TGTGCCAGCAGCCAGGGCGGTACAGGGGACTACGAGCAGTACTTC | CASSQGGTGDYEQYF
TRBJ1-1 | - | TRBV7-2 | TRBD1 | TGTGCCAGCAGCGTACAGGGGGCCTCTGAAGCTTTCTTT | CASSVQGASEAFF
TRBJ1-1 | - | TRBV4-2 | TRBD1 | TGTGCCAGCAGCCAAGTCTTGGCTACAGGGGCGTCTTTCTTT | CASSQVLATGASFF
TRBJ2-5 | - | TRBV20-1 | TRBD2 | TGCAGTGCTAGAGATCAGATGATAGCGGGGGGATCGGGGGAGACCCAGTACTTC | CSARDQMIAGGSGETQYF
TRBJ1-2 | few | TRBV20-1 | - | TGCAGTGCTCGGGGAAAGAGTAGTAACTATGGCTACACCTTC | CSARGKSSNYGYTF
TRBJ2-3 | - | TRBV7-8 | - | TGTGCCAGCAGCCCACTGGGACGGCACACAGATACGCAGTATTTT | CASSPLGRHTDTQYF
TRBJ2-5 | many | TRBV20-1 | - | TGCAGTGCCCCCGGAGGGCGAGAGACCCAGTACTTC | CSAPGGRETQYF
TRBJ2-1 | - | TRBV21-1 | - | TGTGCCAGCAGCAAATTGGATAACGGGACAGGGCCCTACAATGAGCAGTTCTTC | CASSKLDNGTGPYNEQFF
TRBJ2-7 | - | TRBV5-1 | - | TGCGCCAGCAGCCCCGGACACGAGCAGTACTTC | CASSPGHEQYF
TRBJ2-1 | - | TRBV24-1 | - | TGTGCCACCAGTGAGACAGGTCGAAGGGACAATGAGCAGTTCTTC | CATSETGRRDNEQFF
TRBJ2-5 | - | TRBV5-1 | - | TGCGCCAGCAGCTTGGAACTACCCGGGGTTGAGACCCAGTACTTC | CASSLELPGVETQYF
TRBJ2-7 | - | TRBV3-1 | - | TGTGCCAGCAGCCGATTACAGGGAGAGCAGTACTTC | CASSRLQGEQYF
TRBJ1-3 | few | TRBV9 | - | TGTGCCAGCAGCTGGGGAAACACCATATATTTT | CASSWGNTIYF
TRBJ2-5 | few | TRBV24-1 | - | TGTGCCACCAGCGGCGTCAACCAAGAGACCCAGTACTTC | CATSGVNQETQYF
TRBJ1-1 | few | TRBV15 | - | TGTGCCACCAGCAGAGGGGCCGTTGGGTTCACTGAAGCTTTCTTT | CATSRGAVGFTEAFF
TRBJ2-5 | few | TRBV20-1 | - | TGCAGTGCTAGCGGGGGTTCAGAGACCCAGTACTTC | CSASGGSETQYF
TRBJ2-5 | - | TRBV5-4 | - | TGTGCCAGCAGCCGAGGGGTCGGGGTGTTAGTGGAGACCCAGTACTTC | CASSRGVGVLVETQYF
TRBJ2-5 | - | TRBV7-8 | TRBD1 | TGTGCCAGCGGAGCTTACGGCCAGGGGGTTTCGGAGACCCAGTACTTC | CASGAYGQGVSETQYF
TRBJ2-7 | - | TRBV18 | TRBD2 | TGTGCCAGCACTGCCGAAGCGGGGACGCACTCCTACGAGCAGTACTTC | CASTAEAGTHSYEQYF
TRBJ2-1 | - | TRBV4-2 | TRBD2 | TGTGCCAGCAGCCAAGCTACTAGCGGTATATACAATGAGCAGTTCTTC | CASSQATSGIYNEQFF
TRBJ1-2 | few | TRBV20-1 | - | TGCAGTGTTGGATTGAGGGATGGCTACACCTTC | CSVGLRDGYTF
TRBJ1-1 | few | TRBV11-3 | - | TGTGCCAGCAGCCCACGATCCAGGGGATCTCGGGCTTTCTTT | CASSPRSRGSRAFF
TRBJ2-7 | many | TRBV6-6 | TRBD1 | TGTGCCAGCAATCGGGCCTCAGGGGGTCCCTACGAGCAGTACTTC | CASNRASGGPYEQYF
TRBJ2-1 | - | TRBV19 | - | TGTGCCAGTAGTACGCACGGCCCAGGACTTATCTTCACGGATGAGCAGTTCTTC | CASSTHGPGLIFTDEQFF
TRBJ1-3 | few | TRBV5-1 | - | TGCGCCAGCAGCTTAAGTATCGGGAGCTCTGGAAACACCATATATTTT | CASSLSIGSSGNTIYF
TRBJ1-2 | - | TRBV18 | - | TGTGCCAGCTCACCGGGGGTAGCAGGGGAAAAAGGATATGGCTACACCTTC | CASSPGVAGEKGYGYTF
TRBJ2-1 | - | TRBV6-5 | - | TGTGCCAGCAGCCGACAGGTACCCTACAATGAGCAGTTCTTC | CASSRQVPYNEQFF
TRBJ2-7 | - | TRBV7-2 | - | TGTGCCAGCAGCCCAGGCGGGATCGAGCAGTACTTC | CASSPGGIEQYF
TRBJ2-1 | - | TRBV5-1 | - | TGCGCCAGCAGCTTGGGGCAGGGCATCTTGAGTGAGCAGTTCTTC | CASSLGQGILSEQFF
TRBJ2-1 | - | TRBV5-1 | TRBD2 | TGCGCCAGCAGCTCCGGGACTCGCGGGGGGGCAGAGCAGTTCTTC | CASSSGTRGGAEQFF
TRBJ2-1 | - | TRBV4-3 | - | TGCGCCAGCAGCCAAGGTAGGGGGGTCTCCTACAATGAGCAGTTCTTC | CASSQGRGVSYNEQFF
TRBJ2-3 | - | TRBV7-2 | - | TGTGCCAGCAGTTATAGAGGGGCAGATACGCAGTATTTT | CASSYRGADTQYF
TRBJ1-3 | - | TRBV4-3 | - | TGCGCCAGCAGCCAAGATGTCAGCCCTGGAAACACCATATATTTT | CASSQDVSPGNTIYF
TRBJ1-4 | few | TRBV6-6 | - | TGTGCCAGCAGTTCAGGGGCGTGGAGTGAAAAACTGTTTTTT | CASSSGAWSEKLFF